These 23 T cell receptor beta chains share one sample of origin, sequenced in a study of CD8 T cells in ankylosing spondylitis. TCRdb re-derived calls from the 5' RACE reads in MiXCR, one entry per CDR3 protein. The sample lists approximately 220,000 distinct CDR3 sequences; roughly 26% were seen once. The specimen sequenced was blood, either unsorted or a sorted T cell fraction (not recorded which). The receptors here all came from a male donor with ankylosing spondylitis or in good health (not recorded which).

This rearrangement joins TRBV29-1 to TRBJ2-4; 10 nucleotides line up with TRBD2. From germline, CDR1 is SQVTM and CDR2 ANQGSEA. J lost 6 bases, V lost 2 bases, and 7 bases had no gene match. This CDR3 contains 15 residues. The CDR3, as DNA: TGCAGCGTTGAAAGGCCTAGCGGGAGAACAAACATTCAGTACTTC. It yields the protein CSVERPSGRTNIQYF.

This chain uses TRBV6-2 or TRBV6-3 with TRBJ2-1; D may correspond to TRBD1 or TRBD2 (6 bases each). V was pared by 6 bases and J by 8 bases, with 23 bases between. This CDR3 spans 16 amino acids. CDR1 and CDR2 from the germline V gene are MNHEY and SVGEGT. The DNA for the CDR3 is TGTGCCAGCAGGGACGGTACGGGGGCTACAATCTATGAGCAGTTCTTC. Translated, it gives CASRDGTGATIYEQFF.

This clonotype came up many times. This rearrangement joins TRBV5-1 to TRBJ2-2; D unclear. This CDR3 contains 15 residues. The germline V gene has CDR1 SGHRS and CDR2 YFSETQ. Deletions cut 4 bases from V and 1 base from J, with 11 bases between. This CDR3 reads CASSPSSGNTGELFF. The CDR3 DNA reads as TGCGCCAGCAGCCCATCCTCAGGGAACACCGGGGAGCTGTTTTTT.

This clonotype was observed a few times. V usage is TRBV20-1 and J usage is TRBJ2-7; D unclear. The CDR3 has 13 amino acids. CDR1 is DFQATT, CDR2 SNEGSKA, per germline (reference sequence). V was cut by 5 bases and J by 0 bases, with 11 bases left in between. CDR3 amino acids: CSASQPSSYEQYF. CDR3 bases: TGCAGTGCTTCTCAGCCGAGCTCCTACGAGCAGTACTTC.

The table lists this clonotype with a few counts. The rearrangement joins TRBV28 to TRBJ2-3; the match to TRBD1 covers 9 bases. V was pared by 3 bases and J by 3 bases, with 4 bases of the junction left unmatched. The CDR3 contains 15 residues. Germline V CDR1 and CDR2: MDHEN, SYDVKM. The DNA of the CDR3 is TGTGCCAGCAGTTTTTCGGGACAGGGAACAGATACGCAGTATTTT. This gives the protein CASSFSGQGTDTQYF.

At least ten counts were recorded for this clonotype. The rearrangement links TRBV5-1 to TRBJ2-1; D gene unclear. This CDR3 comprises 13 residues. CDR1 is SGHRS and CDR2 is YFSETQ in the germline V gene. Trimming stripped 0 bases from V and 13 bases from J, with 14 bases between. CDR3 sequence reads: CASSLVPSMDQFF. In DNA form, the CDR3 reads TGCGCCAGCAGCTTGGTTCCCTCCATGGATCAGTTCTTC.

This clonotype was detected only a few times. The chain is built from TRBV20-1 and TRBJ2-1; 8 nucleotides line up with TRBD2. The V gene end was trimmed by 5 bases and the J gene end by 0 bases; junction bases not matched to a gene: 3. This CDR3 has 14 amino acids. The germline V gene encodes CDR1 DFQATT and CDR2 SNEGSKA (reference sequence). This chain's CDR3 is CSAQRGSSYNEQFF. The CDR3 region has the DNA TGCAGTGCTCAGCGGGGGAGCTCCTACAATGAGCAGTTCTTC.

This clonotype has ten or more counts. The chain is built from TRBV7-3 and TRBJ2-3, with 7 bases fitting TRBD2. CDR3 length: 13 amino acids. J was trimmed by 6 bases and V by 2 bases; bases with no gene match: 2. The germline gives CDR1 SGHTA, CDR2 FQGTGA. CDR3 coding DNA: TGTGCCAGCAGCTTAGCGGGAGCTGATACGCAGTATTTT. Its protein product is CASSLAGADTQYF.

Notes on this clonotype: This may come from a read error, since a much larger clone is one base off. V usage is TRBV9 and J usage is TRBJ2-7; D is possibly TRBD1 (6 bases). Germline V CDR1 and CDR2: SGDLS, YYNGEE. This CDR3 spans 15 amino acids. Written as DNA, the CDR3 is TGTGCCAGCAGCCTGGACAGCCACCACTCCTACGAGCAGTCCTTC. Protein: CASSLDSHHSYEQSF.

This clonotype came up a few times. The chain couples TRBV20-1 to TRBJ2-1, with D maybe TRBD2 (6 bases). Trimming stripped 3 bases from V and 9 bases from J, with 21 bases between. The V gene's germline CDR1 is DFQATT and CDR2 SNEGSKA (reference sequence). The CDR3 sequence is 15 residues long. DNA of the CDR3: TGCAGTGCTAGTTACCGCCGCGGGATAGGTGGTGAGCAGTTCTTC. This encodes CSASYRRGIGGEQFF.

A few counts support this clonotype. The chain couples TRBV29-1 to TRBJ2-1, with 8 positions matching TRBD2. The V gene end was trimmed by 5 bases and the J gene end by 2 bases; junction bases not matched to a gene: 5. The length of the CDR3 is 14 residues. Germline V gene data show CDR1 as SQVTM and CDR2 as ANQGSEA. The CDR3 DNA sequence: TGCAGCGTTCGGTTACTAGCGGCCTACAATGAGCAGTTCTTC. Its translation is CSVRLLAAYNEQFF.

This clonotype was detected ten times or more. CDR3 amino acids: CASTPGVAGELFF. The CDR3 DNA sequence: TGTGCCAGCACCCCCGGAGTCGCCGGGGAGCTGTTTTTT. The chain uses TRBV6-1 and TRBJ2-2; D ambiguous. Germline lookup yields CDR1 MNHNS and CDR2 SASEGT. The V end lost 7 bases, the J end lost 6 bases, and 12 bases lay between the germline ends. The CDR3 totals 13 residues.

This clonotype appeared many times. The CDR3 nucleotides read TGTGCCATCAGTGACCGGGAGGCTCGGGGGGAGCTGTTTTTT. This sequence encodes CAISDREARGELFF. The V and J genes are TRBV10-3 and TRBJ2-2; 7 bases are a match to TRBD2. The CDR3 runs to 14 residues. Losses at the gene ends were 3 bases for V and 8 bases for J; bases not matched to a gene: 6. From germline, CDR1 is ENHRY and CDR2 SYGVKD.

The chain has TRBV29-1 and TRBJ1-4, with 7 bases identical to TRBD1. The CDR3 sequence is 14 residues long. Germline loops: CDR1 SQVTM, CDR2 ANQGSEA. Losses at the gene ends were 5 bases for V and 0 bases for J; bases not matched to a gene: 3. CDR3 residues: CSVPGTATNEKLFF. The CDR3 DNA follows: TGCAGCGTTCCCGGGACAGCAACTAATGAAAAACTGTTTTTT.

The V call is TRBV5-8, the J call TRBJ2-2; 7 nucleotides line up with TRBD1. V lost 4 bases to trimming and J lost 4 bases; unmatched junction nucleotides: 7. CDR1 and CDR2 from the germline V gene are SGHTS and YDEGEE. The CDR3 totals 15 residues. CDR3 in amino acids: CASSPGQWGTGELFF. The CDR3 DNA sequence: TGTGCCAGCAGCCCGGGACAGTGGGGCACCGGGGAGCTGTTTTTT.

The chain joins TRBV29-1 to TRBJ1-1; D ambiguous. Germline CDR1 reads SQVTM; CDR2 reads ANQGSEA. Trimming removed 5 bases at V and 4 bases at J, with 8 bases between. There are 11 residues in the CDR3. The CDR3 nucleotides are TGCAGCGTTTCCATGGGCACTGAAGCTTTCTTT. This encodes CSVSMGTEAFF.

The V call is TRBV29-1, the J call TRBJ2-1; 15 bases fit TRBD2. The germline V gene has CDR1 SQVTM and CDR2 ANQGSEA. J lost 2 bases, V lost 7 bases, and 12 bases had no gene match. The CDR3 sequence is 18 residues long. The CDR3 reads CSASSGTSGRRTYNEQFF. The CDR3, as DNA: TGCAGCGCTTCCTCCGGGACTAGCGGGAGGAGGACCTACAATGAGCAGTTCTTC.

This clonotype was observed many times. The J gene is TRBJ2-3, the V gene TRBV2, with D perhaps matching TRBD1 or TRBD2 (5 bases each). Trimming removed 4 bases at V and 4 bases at J, with 9 bases between. The length of the CDR3 is 13 residues. Germline loops: CDR1 SNHLY, CDR2 FYNNEI. The CDR3 is CASSVGTSDTQYF. CDR3 coding DNA: TGTGCCAGCAGTGTTGGGACGTCAGATACGCAGTATTTT. Variable domain in full (rest from reference TRBV2 and TRBJ2-3): EPEVTQTPSHQVTQMGQEVILRCVPISNHLYFYWYRQILGQKVEFLVSFYNNEISEKSEIFDDQFSVERPDGSNFTLKIRSTKLEDSAMYFCASSVGTSDTQYFGPGTRLTVL.

This clonotype was recorded at least ten times. The rearrangement joins TRBV5-1 to TRBJ1-1, with 11 bases aligning to TRBD1. This CDR3 contains 13 residues. Germline loops: CDR1 SGHRS, CDR2 YFSETQ. The ends lost 3 bases at V and 7 bases at J; junction bases unmatched: 2. The CDR3 here is CASSSGTGGEAFF. The CDR3 DNA reads TGCGCCAGCAGCTCCGGGACAGGGGGTGAAGCTTTCTTT.

The table lists this clonotype with a few counts. The rearrangement links TRBV5-1 to TRBJ1-2; no reliable D call. The CDR3 has 14 amino acids. The V and J ends lost 3 bases and 0 bases respectively, with 9 bases between them. Looked up from germline, CDR1 is SGHRS and CDR2 is YFSETQ. The CDR3 sequence: CASSSYQANYGYTF. In DNA form, the CDR3 reads TGCGCCAGCAGCTCATACCAAGCTAACTATGGCTACACCTTC.

The chain carries TRBV20-1 and TRBJ2-5, with 11 bases identical to TRBD2. The CDR3 spans 13 residues. Germline CDR1 is DFQATT and CDR2 is SNEGSKA (reference sequence). V lost 5 bases to trimming and J lost 5 bases; unmatched junction nucleotides: 4. This CDR3 reads CSARLAGYETQYF. In DNA, the CDR3 is TGCAGTGCTCGACTAGCGGGATATGAGACCCAGTACTTC.

The rearrangement links TRBV5-4 to TRBJ2-5; perhaps TRBD2 as D (5 bases). The CDR3 is 15 amino acids. The V gene's germline CDR1 is SGHNT and CDR2 YYREEE (reference sequence). The V end was cut by 0 bases, the J end by 1 base, with 10 bases between. In DNA form, the CDR3 reads TGTGCCAGCAGCTTGGAGGGCGGGTTCCAAGAGACCCAGTACTTC. It is translated as CASSLEGGFQETQYF.

V gene TRBV6-1 combines with J gene TRBJ2-7, with TRBD1 identical over 12 bases. The junction had 6 bases not matched to a gene; V was cut back by 6 bases and J by 6 bases. The CDR3 sequence is 14 residues long. Germline V CDR1 and CDR2: MNHNS, SASEGT. The CDR3 loop reads CASRGTGGLSEQYF. The CDR3 coding sequence is TGTGCCAGCAGGGGGACAGGGGGCCTATCCGAGCAGTACTTC.